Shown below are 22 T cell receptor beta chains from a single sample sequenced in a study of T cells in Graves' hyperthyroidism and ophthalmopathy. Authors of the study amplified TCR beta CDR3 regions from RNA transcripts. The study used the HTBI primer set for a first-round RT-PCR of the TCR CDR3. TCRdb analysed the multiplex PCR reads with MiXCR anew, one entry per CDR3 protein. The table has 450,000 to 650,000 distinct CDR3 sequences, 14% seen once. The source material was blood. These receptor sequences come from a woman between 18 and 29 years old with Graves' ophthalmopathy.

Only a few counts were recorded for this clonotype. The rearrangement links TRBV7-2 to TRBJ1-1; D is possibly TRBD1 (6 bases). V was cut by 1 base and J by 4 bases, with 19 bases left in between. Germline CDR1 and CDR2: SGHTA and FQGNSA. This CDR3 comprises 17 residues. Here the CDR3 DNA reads TGTGCCAGCAGCTTAGGATCGGGGGCCCTCGTTGGCACTGAAGCTTTCTTT. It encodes CASSLGSGALVGTEAFF.

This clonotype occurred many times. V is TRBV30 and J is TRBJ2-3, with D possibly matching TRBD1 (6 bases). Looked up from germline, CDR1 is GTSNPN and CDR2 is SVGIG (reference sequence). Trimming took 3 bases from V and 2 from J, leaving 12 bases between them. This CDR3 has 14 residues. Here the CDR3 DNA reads TGTGCCTGGAGCTCGGGACACCTCACAGATACGCAGTATTTT. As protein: CAWSSGHLTDTQYF.

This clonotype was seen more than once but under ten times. In DNA form, the CDR3 reads TGTGCCAGTAGTCCCCGCCTGAATGGTAAAAACATTCAGTACTTC. Encoded protein: CASSPRLNGKNIQYF. The chain employs TRBV19 and TRBJ2-4, with unresolved D. Trimming removed 5 bases at V and 4 bases at J, with 15 bases between. The CDR3 is made up of 15 amino acids. Germline V gives CDR1 LNHDA, CDR2 SQIVND (reference sequence).

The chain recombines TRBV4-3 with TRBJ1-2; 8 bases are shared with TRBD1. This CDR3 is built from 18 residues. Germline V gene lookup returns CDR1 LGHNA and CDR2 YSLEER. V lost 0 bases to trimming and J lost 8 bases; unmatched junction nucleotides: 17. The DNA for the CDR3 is TGCGCCAGCAGCCAAGATAAAACAGGGGGATCTCTATCGGACGGCTACACCTTC. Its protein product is CASSQDKTGGSLSDGYTF.

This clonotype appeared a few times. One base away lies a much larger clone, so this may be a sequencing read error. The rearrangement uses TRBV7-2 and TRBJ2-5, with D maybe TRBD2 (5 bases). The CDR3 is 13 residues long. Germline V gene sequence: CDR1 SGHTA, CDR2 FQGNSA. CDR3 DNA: TGTGCCGGCAGTTCCAGCGGTAAAGAGACCCAGTACTTC. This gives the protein CAGSSSGKETQYF.

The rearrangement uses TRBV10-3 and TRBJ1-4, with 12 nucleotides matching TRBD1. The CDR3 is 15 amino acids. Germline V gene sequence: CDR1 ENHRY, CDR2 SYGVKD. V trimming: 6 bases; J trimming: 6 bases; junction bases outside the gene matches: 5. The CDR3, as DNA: TGTGCCATCAGAACGGGGACAGGGGGCGATGAAAAACTGTTTTTT. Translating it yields CAIRTGTGGDEKLFF.

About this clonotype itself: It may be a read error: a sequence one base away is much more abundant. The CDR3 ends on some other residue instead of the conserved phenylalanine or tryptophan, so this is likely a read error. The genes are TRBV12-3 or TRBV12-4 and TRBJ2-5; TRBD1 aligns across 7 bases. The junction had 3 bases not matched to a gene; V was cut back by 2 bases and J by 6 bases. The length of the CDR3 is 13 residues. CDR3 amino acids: CASSLNRGQTQYL. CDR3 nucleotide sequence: TGTGCCAGCAGTTTAAACAGGGGACAGACCCAGTACCTC.

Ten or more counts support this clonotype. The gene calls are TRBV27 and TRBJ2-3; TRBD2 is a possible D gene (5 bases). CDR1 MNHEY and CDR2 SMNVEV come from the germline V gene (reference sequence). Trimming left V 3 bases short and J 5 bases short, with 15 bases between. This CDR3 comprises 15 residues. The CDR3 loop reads CASSFSLGKVDTQYF. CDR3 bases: TGTGCCAGCAGTTTTTCACTAGGAAAGGTAGATACGCAGTATTTT.

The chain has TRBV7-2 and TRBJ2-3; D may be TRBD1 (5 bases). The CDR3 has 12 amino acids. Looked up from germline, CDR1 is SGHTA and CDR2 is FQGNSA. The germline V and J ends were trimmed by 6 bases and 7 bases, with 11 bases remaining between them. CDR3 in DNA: TGTGCCAGCAGAGGGGATGTTAATACGCAGTATTTT. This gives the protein CASRGDVNTQYF. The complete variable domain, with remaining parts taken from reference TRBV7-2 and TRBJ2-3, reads GAGVSQSPSNKVTEKGKDVELRCDPISGHTALYWYRQSLGQGLEFLIYFQGNSAPDKSGLPSDRFSAERTGGSVSTLTIQRTQQEDSAVYLCASRGDVNTQYFGPGTRLTVL.

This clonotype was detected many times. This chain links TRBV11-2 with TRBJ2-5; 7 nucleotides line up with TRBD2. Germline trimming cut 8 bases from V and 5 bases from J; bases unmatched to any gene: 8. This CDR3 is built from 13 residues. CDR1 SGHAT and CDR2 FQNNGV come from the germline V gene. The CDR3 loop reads CASGEGGVETQYF. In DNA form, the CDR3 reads TGTGCCAGCGGCGAGGGAGGGGTGGAGACCCAGTACTTC.

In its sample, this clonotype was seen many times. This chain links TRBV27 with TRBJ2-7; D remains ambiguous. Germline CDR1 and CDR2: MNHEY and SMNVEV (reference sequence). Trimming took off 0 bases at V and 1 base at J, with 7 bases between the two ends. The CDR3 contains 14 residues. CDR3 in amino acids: CASSLSPRSYEQYF. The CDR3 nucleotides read TGTGCCAGCAGTTTATCTCCTAGGTCCTACGAGCAGTACTTC.

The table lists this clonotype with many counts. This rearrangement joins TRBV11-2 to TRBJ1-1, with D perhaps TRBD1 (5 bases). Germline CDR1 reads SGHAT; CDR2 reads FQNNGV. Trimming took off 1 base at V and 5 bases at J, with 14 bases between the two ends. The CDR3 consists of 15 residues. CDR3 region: CASSLVRLEGTEAFF. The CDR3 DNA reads TGTGCCAGCAGCTTAGTTCGGCTGGAGGGGACTGAAGCTTTCTTT.

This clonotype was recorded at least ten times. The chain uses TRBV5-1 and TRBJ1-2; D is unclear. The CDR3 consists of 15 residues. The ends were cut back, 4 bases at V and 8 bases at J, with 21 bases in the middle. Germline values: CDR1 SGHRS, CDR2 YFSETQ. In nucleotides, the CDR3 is TGCGCCAGCAGCCGAGTGCAGGACGTACTAAGAGGCTACACCTTC. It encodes CASSRVQDVLRGYTF.

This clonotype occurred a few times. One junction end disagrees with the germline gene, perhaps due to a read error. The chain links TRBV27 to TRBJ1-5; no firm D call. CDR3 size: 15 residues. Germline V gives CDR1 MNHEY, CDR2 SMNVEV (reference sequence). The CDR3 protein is CASSLSTGGNQPRHF. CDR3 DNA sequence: TGTGCCAGCAGTTTATCCACCGGAGGAAATCAGCCCCGGCATTTT.

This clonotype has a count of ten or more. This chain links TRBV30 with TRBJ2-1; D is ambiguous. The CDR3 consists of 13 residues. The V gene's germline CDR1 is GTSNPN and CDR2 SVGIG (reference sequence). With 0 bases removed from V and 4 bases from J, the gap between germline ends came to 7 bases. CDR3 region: CAWSVTSYNEQFF. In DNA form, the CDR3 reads TGTGCCTGGAGTGTAACCTCTTACAATGAGCAGTTCTTC.

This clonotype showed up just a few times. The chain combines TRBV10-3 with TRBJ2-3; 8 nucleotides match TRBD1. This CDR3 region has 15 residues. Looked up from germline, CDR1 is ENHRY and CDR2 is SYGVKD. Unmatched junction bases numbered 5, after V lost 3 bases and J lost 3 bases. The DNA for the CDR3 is TGTGCCATCAGTGACCCCGGACAGGGAACAGATACGCAGTATTTT. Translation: CAISDPGQGTDTQYF.

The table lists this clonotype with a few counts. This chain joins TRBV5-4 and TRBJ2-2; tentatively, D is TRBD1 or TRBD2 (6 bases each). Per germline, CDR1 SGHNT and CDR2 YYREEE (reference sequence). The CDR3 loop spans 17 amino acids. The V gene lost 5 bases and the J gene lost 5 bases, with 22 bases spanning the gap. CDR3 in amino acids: CASSELPGRGGTGELFF. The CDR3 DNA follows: TGTGCCAGCAGTGAGCTGCCTGGCAGGGGAGGTACCGGGGAGCTGTTTTTT.

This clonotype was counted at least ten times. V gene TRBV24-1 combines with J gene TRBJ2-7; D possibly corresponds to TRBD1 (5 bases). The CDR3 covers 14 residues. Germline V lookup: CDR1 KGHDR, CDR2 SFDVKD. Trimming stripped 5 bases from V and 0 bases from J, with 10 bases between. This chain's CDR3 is CATSADSNSYEQYF. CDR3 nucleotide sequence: TGTGCCACCAGTGCAGACAGTAACTCCTACGAGCAGTACTTC.

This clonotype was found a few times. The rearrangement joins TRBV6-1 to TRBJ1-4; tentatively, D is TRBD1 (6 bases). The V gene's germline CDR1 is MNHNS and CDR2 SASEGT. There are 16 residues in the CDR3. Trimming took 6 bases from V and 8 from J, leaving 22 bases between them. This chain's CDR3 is CASRKPDGTNSEKLFF. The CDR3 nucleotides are TGTGCCAGCAGAAAACCGGACGGGACAAACTCGGAAAAACTGTTTTTT.

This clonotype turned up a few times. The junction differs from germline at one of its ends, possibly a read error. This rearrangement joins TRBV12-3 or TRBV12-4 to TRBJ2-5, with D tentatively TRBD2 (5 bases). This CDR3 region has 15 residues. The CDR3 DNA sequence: TGTGCCAGCAGTTCACATCAGCCGCAGAGGGAGACCCAGCACTTC. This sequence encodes CASSSHQPQRETQHF.

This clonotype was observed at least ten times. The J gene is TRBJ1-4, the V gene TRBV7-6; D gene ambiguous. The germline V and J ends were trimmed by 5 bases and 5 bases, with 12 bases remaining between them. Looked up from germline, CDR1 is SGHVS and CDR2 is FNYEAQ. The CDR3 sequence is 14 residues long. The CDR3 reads CASSREGGNEKLFF. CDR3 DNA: TGTGCCAGCAGCCGCGAAGGAGGGAATGAAAAACTGTTTTTT.

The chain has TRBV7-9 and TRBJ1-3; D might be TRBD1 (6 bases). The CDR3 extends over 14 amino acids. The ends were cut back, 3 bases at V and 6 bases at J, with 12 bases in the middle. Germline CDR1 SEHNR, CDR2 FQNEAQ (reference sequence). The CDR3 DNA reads TGTGCCAGCAGCTTCCAGGGGAGGGTAAACACCATATATTTT. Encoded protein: CASSFQGRVNTIYF. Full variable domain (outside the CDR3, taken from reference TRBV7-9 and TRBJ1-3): DTGVSQNPRHKITKRGQNVTFRCDPISEHNRLYWYRQTLGQGPEFLTYFQNEAQLEKSRLLSDRFSAERPKGSFSTLEIQRTEQGDSAMYLCASSFQGRVNTIYFGEGSWLTVV.